This TCR beta chain was sequenced in a study of cytomegalovirus exposure and HLA in healthy donors (dated by TCRdb to 2016 to 2017). For the wider study: In an earlier analysis of around 540 of the donors, roughly 300 Gb of sequence data and 90 million to 130 million unique TCR beta sequences from 150 million to 200 million T cells were reported. Roughly 300 gigabases of sequencing data and 70 million to 95 million unique TCR sequences made up an early release that covered under 750 HLA-typed donors. The genetic ancestry cluster associated with self-reported Caucasian donors included 81% of the roughly 380 genotyped donors. The study aimed to test whether cataloging public T cell receptors could reveal signatures of past pathogen exposure. The study profiled the T cell repertoires of 500 to 800 subjects by immunosequencing and related them to cytomegalovirus serostatus. A separate validation cohort of about 110 different subjects was used in addition to the roughly 720-subject first cohort. High-throughput TCR immunosequencing, statistical association of individual TCRs with disease status, and machine learning were combined to predict cytomegalovirus infection status. In a later analysis, previously published TCR beta repertoires from 550 to 700 donors were re-analyzed and high-resolution HLA genotyping was added so that TCR occurrence patterns could be studied. The later analysis used no new phenotypic data to find candidate immune exposures, relying instead on TCR beta sequences and their occurrence across donors. To decide whether each TCR beta V gene segment behaved as functional or pseudogenic, an earlier analysis of approximately 600 of the donors relied on high-throughput TCR beta sequencing. Donor age, sex, ethnicity and CMV serostatus were compiled alongside the repertoire data. Genome-wide SNP genotypes for about 65% of the 666 donors were used in a later genetic analysis, which treated that subset as a discovery cohort. All discovery cohort repertoires had been generated on a single sequencing platform. HLA typing included class I and class II loci at four-digit resolution. Typing coverage differed by locus: A, B, C, DRB1 and DQB1 were typed in about 620-640 donors, DQA1 in 522, DPA1 in over 600, and DPB1 in just under 490. Roughly 5 DR-DQ haplotypes were handled as single units for association and clustering, since linkage in the cohort was strong. Across approximately 400 genotyped donors of the cohort, an average of about 250,000 unique TCR beta nucleotide sequences per donor were sequenced, and 15% to 20% of those sequences were non-productive.

The cohort was made up of roughly 670 healthy bone marrow donors. All cohort members were sampled while nominally healthy, although unrecorded immune exposures were likely present. The donor was CMV seronegative and was included in the group of approximately 350 seronegative cohort members. A peripheral blood sample was provided by each donor, and peripheral blood mononuclear cells were used for TCR beta sequencing. Genomic DNA was extracted from the blood cell samples with the Qiagen DNeasy Blood Extraction Kit. The investigation overall reported the following: Because some donors lacked HLA typing at each locus, the association tests relied only on the typed subset. A group of highly shared sequence variants was considered likely to be a technical artifact of the sequencing pipeline. A further reported finding was that TCR beta sequences accurately predicted the HLA-A and HLA-B alleles for most subjects in the first cohort. In a later analysis, 15,000 to 20,000 TCR beta sequences were associated with specific HLA alleles at a false discovery rate of 0.05. Sequencing depth was assumed to be roughly uniform across donors in the presence/absence analyses, though that assumption may not hold. When HLA alleles, especially DR and DQ, strongly co-occurred, TCR associations were difficult to assign to individual alleles. In a later analysis, HLA-associated TCR beta chains showed more clonal expansion and lower generation probabilities than non-associated chains that were equally common. A total of roughly 160 TCR beta chains were listed by the study as associated with cytomegalovirus. Because counts were too low, under 20 rarely observed V segments, including chromosome 9 orphons, were left out of the earlier analysis of 587 of the donors. The classifier was reported to diagnose cytomegalovirus status with high specificity and sensitivity in both the original and validation cohorts. In an earlier analysis of around 500 of the donors, most TCR beta V segments appeared in productive rearrangements about 87% or about 30% of the time, broadly matching IMGT annotations. In a later analysis, several top co-occurrence clusters were reported to appear linked to parvovirus B19, influenza, CMV and Epstein-Barr virus. A later genetic analysis reported fewer N-insertions in productive TCRs among donors in an Asian-associated ancestry cluster than the roughly 670-donor mean. Immune exposure information for the cohort was limited to CMV serostatus. The 87-base-pair reads could not distinguish some IMGT-functional V segments, including TRBV6-2 and TRBV6-3, so those segments were excluded. In a later analysis, the rate of TCR association differed among HLA loci, with DRB1 alleles having the most associated TCRs and HLA-C alleles having the fewest. Correlated functional status among segregating V segments might reflect linkage disequilibrium, but an unknown experimental factor could not be ruled out. In this cohort, only TCR beta chains were sequenced, and detectable features were limited by the absence of alpha or paired-chain data. While some public TCRs were present in many individuals, most TCR sequences turned up only very rarely across donors. The authors suggested that the approach could potentially be generalized to other disease states and immunological phenotypes. A later analysis found that most CMV-associated TCR beta chains appeared HLA-restricted, with HLA associations seemingly driven largely by CMV exposure. A few of the identified cytomegalovirus-associated TCR beta chains were confirmed in vitro to be specific for cytomegalovirus antigens. In a later genetic analysis, a missense DCLRE1C variant was associated with V-gene and J-gene trimming of TCR beta chains, and the association was replicated in an independent cohort.

Libraries came from the immunoSEQ multiplex PCR assay. For the multiplex PCR, a mixture combining 60 forward primers for TCR Vbeta segments and 13 reverse primers for TCR Jbeta segments was used. A multiplex PCR assay on genomic DNA amplified the CDR3 region of rearranged TCR beta genes. On the Illumina HiSeq System, the amplified TCR beta libraries were sequenced as 87-base-pair reads. Turning to the authors' computational methods: In a later analysis, about 80 million unique TCR beta chains were counted across the roughly 610 repertoires, and roughly 9.9 million of these chains were shared by at least two donors. To remove PCR and sequencing errors, raw reads were error-corrected and collapsed into unique sequences using a nearest-neighbor algorithm that merged closely related sequences. Alignment of CDR3 sequences to IMGT reference sequences was used to assign V, D and J gene segments. For a sequence to be retained, a match of at least six nucleotides was required to both a V gene segment and a J gene segment. A rearrangement was called productive if the CDR3 had no stop codons and remained in frame with V and J, and every other rearrangement was called non-productive. CDR3 was defined according to IMGT convention as the region running from the second conserved V-encoded cysteine to the conserved J-encoded phenylalanine. In an earlier analysis of more than 550 of the donors, sequences lacking an unambiguous match to a single V gene segment were excluded. In an earlier analysis of 587 of the donors, V segments were called functional above 56.7% productive rearrangements and were called segregating when the between-donor standard deviation exceeded 5%. A statistical classification framework was developed to diagnose cytomegalovirus status using the catalog of TCR beta chain sequences. In a later analysis, V and J genes were assigned by comparing TCR nucleotide sequences against IMGT/GENE-DB human TR gene sequences. A later analysis assigned CDR3 sequences and most-parsimonious VDJ recombination scenarios with the TCRdist pipeline. In a later analysis, each TCR beta chain was defined by its CDR3 amino acid sequence together with its V-gene family, and reads lacking a unique V-gene family were excluded. To address suspected cross-contamination and a sequencing artifact, a later analysis removed roughly 640 highly shared, low-generation-probability nucleotide sequences. For each public chain, a later analysis derived a clonal expansion index from normalized ranks of inferred template counts within each repertoire. In a later analysis, generation probabilities were computed using a VDJ recombination model fitted to out-of-frame rearrangements, and the results were checked against IGoR. Hypergeometric tests were used in a later analysis to score TCR-TCR, TCR-HLA and TCR-CMV co-occurrence, with a repertoire-size bias correction applied to the TCR pairs. In a later analysis, false discovery rates were estimated by permuting HLA or CMV assignments 20 times. In a later analysis, co-occurring TCRs were grouped using DBSCAN, with TCRdist sequence similarity added in when clustering inside HLA-allele-positive subsets. For co-occurrence clustering, repertoires with fewer than 30,000 or more than 120,000 public chains were excluded, along with five repertoires with anomalous nucleotide sharing. In its TCRdb copy, this immuneACCESS table keeps in-frame sequences only and misses some clones. Where compared with another copy, unresolved V genes explain less than half of these, and the others have no known cause. Clonal size and the V and J genes are those of that table, whereas D and trimming came from the DNA. The sample records over 100,000 clones, approximately 60% of which are singletons. Less than 3% of the sample goes to the ten largest clones.

Regarding this clone: There is no known antigen for this receptor. At one boundary the junction diverges from the germline segment, which might be a read error.

The CDR3 covers 14 residues, taking in both the cysteine and the phenylalanine. Of all the DNA, just the CDR3 is kept, 42 bases in frame from base 1. The germline V gene sets CDR1 to SGHTS and CDR2 to YDEGEE. The receptor was isolated from a woman in her thirties or forties in good health and CMV-seronegative. The rearranged chain carries TRBV5-8 and TRBJ1-1; the D gene cannot be resolved reliably. Sequencing was done on a sample of PBMCs. The CDR3 protein is CASSLAAGNAEAFF. The DNA sequence is as follows: TGTGCCAGCAGCTTGGCCGCGGGGAATGCTGAGGCTTTCTTT. This CDR3, with the reference TRBV5-8 and TRBJ1-1 proteins standing in past its ends, gives the full variable domain EAGVTQSPTHLIKTRGQQATLRCSPISGHTSVYWYQQALGLGLQFLLWYDEGEERNRGNFPPRFSGRQFPNYSSELNVNALELEDSALYLCASSLAAGNAEAFFGQGTRLTVV.